Sequencing of this TCR beta chain was carried out in a study of T cell clonotyping in hematopoietic cell transplantation (dated by TCRdb to 2020 to 2023). For context, the study as a whole: The study collected around 150 blood samples from 35 consecutive transplant recipients and their related donors. Patient recruitment ran from late 2015 to January 2017, and follow-up continued until late 2020 or death.

Paper-wide results and their limitations: Just a small fraction of recipient repertoires overlapped with donor repertoires, and more than 95% appeared de novo at the given depth. A decrease in recipient TCR diversity was observed after transplant, and a progressive increase in pathologically expanded clonotypes was seen from day 30 to day 180. The sample size was limited, and because cells were not sorted, the contributions of CD4 and CD8 repertoires could not be separated. Inverse Simpson Index values from donors and from recipients before transplant predicted broader TCR repertoire diversity after transplant.

With the immunoSEQ assay, which is a bias-controlled multiplex PCR relying on V- and J-specific primers, TCR beta CDR3 regions were amplified from genomic DNA. In a second PCR step, a proprietary barcode and Illumina adapter sequences were attached to the CDR3 amplicons. An Illumina MiSeq instrument was used for sequencing of the CDR3 libraries. Per the source publication's procedure: immunoSEQ Analyzer 3.0 was used for export and quality control, with R Bioconductor and Immunarch used for downstream analyses. Only productive rearrangements in the normalized downsampled data set were used to calculate repertoire metrics. Clonotypes larger than 5 templates in the normalized cohort were defined as pathologically expanded. The Inverse Simpson Index served as the measure of repertoire diversity. To capture all clonotypes, the CMV-specificity analyses were run on the non-normalized data set. TCRdb carries this immuneACCESS record with in-frame sequences only. Its versions omit some clonotypes, under half of them owing to an unresolved V gene in the studies checked, with the rest unexplained. For V, J and clone size, that table is used; D and trimming come from the DNA. This sample gives roughly 37,000 clones in total; about 87% of them show up just once. Under 2% of the sample rests with the top ten.

The CDR3 goes from the cysteine to the phenylalanine over 15 residues. Only the CDR3 part of the read is kept: 45 bases, read in frame from the first base. CDR1 and CDR2 were assigned from the germline V gene as MDHEN and SYDVKM. Compared with germline, V lacks 0 bases and J lacks 8 bases; bases without a gene match: 5. This clone was found a few times. Its antigen is not yet known. Nothing much larger sits one base from this clone, and base qualities are not available. Related transplant donors provided blood samples for TCR beta sequencing. Nuclei Lysis Solution was used to extract genomic DNA from fresh or cryopreserved unfractionated peripheral blood mononuclear cells.

The chain is made from TRBV28 and TRBJ1-3; 9 of the junction bases match TRBD1. The sequence derives from a woman between 40 and 55 years old in good health. Some clones in this sample may be carry-over from other donors' samples. Sequenced: peripheral blood mononuclear cells. The DNA sequence is given as TGTGCCAGCAGTTTATGGACAGGGGGTGTCGACACCATATATTTT. Its product reads: CASSLWTGGVDTIYF. This CDR3, with the reference TRBV28 and TRBJ1-3 proteins standing in past its ends, gives the full variable domain DVKVTQSSRYLVKRTGEKVFLECVQDMDHENMFWYRQDPGLGLRLIYFSYDVKMKEKGDIPEGYSVSREKKERFSLILESASTNQTSMYLCASSLWTGGVDTIYFGEGSWLTVV.